The next 21 T cell receptor beta chains were all read from a single sample in a study of identical twins. TCRdb recomputed calls from the 5' RACE reads with MiXCR, one row per CDR3 protein. The repertoire consists of about 190,000 distinct CDR3 sequences, with 15% to 20% occurring once and the leading ten covering 40% to 45%. This sample was also put to use in a study of T cells expressing NK-cell markers.

The sample comprised CD8+ T cells sorted from blood. These receptors came from a woman aged 18-35 years in good health.

A few counts support this clonotype. The CDR3 DNA reads TGCAGTGCCCTAGCTTCCGAGCAGTACTTC. It encodes CSALASEQYF. The rearrangement joins TRBV20-1 to TRBJ2-7; D is possibly TRBD2 (5 bases). From germline, CDR1 is DFQATT and CDR2 SNEGSKA (reference sequence). This CDR3 is built from 10 residues. V was shortened by 6 bases and J by 6 bases, with 9 bases between the two germline ends.

This clonotype was detected only a few times. The J gene is TRBJ2-1, the V gene TRBV10-3; 13 bases match TRBD2. CDR1 ENHRY and CDR2 SYGVKD come from the germline V gene. CDR3 length equals 17 residues. The junction had 8 bases not matched to a gene; V was cut back by 4 bases and J by 5 bases. The CDR3 nucleotides read TGTGCCATCAGTGGGGTGGGACTAGCGGGAAACGACAATGAGCAGTTCTTC. Translation: CAISGVGLAGNDNEQFF.

The sample holds many counts of this clonotype. The V call is TRBV5-1, the J call TRBJ1-1; D uncertain. Germline values: CDR1 SGHRS, CDR2 YFSETQ. CDR3 length equals 11 residues. Trimming took 0 bases from V and 11 from J, leaving 8 bases between them. The CDR3, as DNA: TGCGCCAGCAGCTTGGCGGATCGGGCTTTCTTT. This sequence encodes CASSLADRAFF.

This clonotype occurred a few times. The rearrangement joins TRBV2 to TRBJ2-1, with 12 bases matching TRBD2. Per germline, CDR1 SNHLY and CDR2 FYNNEI. The CDR3 is 18 residues long. V shed 0 bases and J 3 bases; nucleotides not matched to a gene: 6. The CDR3 coding sequence is TGTGCCAGCAGTGAAGCGCCCGGACTAGCGGGGCGCTACAATGAGCAGTTCTTC. Translating gives CASSEAPGLAGRYNEQFF.

This clonotype was observed a handful of times. This chain uses TRBV29-1 with TRBJ2-1, with 10 positions matching TRBD2. The germline V gene encodes CDR1 SQVTM and CDR2 ANQGSEA. This CDR3 is built from 13 residues. The V gene end was trimmed by 6 bases and the J gene end by 6 bases; junction bases not matched to a gene: 5. The CDR3 bases are TGCAGCGTGGGGGGACTAGCGCCCAATGAGCAGTTCTTC. It encodes CSVGGLAPNEQFF.

V is TRBV7-9 and J is TRBJ2-3, with 7 bases identical to TRBD2. Germline CDR1 is SEHNR and CDR2 is FQNEAQ (reference sequence). The V segment lost 5 bases and the J segment 7 bases; nucleotides outside the gene matches: 12. CDR3 length: 15 amino acids. The CDR3 DNA sequence: TGTGCCAGCAGCGCGCGACTAGCCCTACAGAATACGCAGTATTTT. Translating it yields CASSARLALQNTQYF.

V and J are TRBV5-6 and TRBJ2-7; 8 bases are shared with TRBD1. Germline V gives CDR1 SGHDT, CDR2 YYEEEE. V was clipped by 0 bases and J by 0 bases; unmatched bases: 5. The CDR3 sequence is 16 residues long. In DNA, the CDR3 is TGTGCCAGCAGCTTGGGGACAGGGAAGGTCTCCTACGAGCAGTACTTC. This encodes CASSLGTGKVSYEQYF.

This clonotype came up a few times. The V call is TRBV6-2 or TRBV6-3, the J call TRBJ2-7, with 8 nucleotides matching TRBD2. Germline V gene sequence: CDR1 MNHEY, CDR2 SVGEGT. With 2 bases clipped from V and 0 bases from J, the junction kept 0 bases outside the gene matches. The CDR3 runs to 14 residues. CDR3 loop: CASSYAGGSYEQYF. The CDR3 nucleotides read TGTGCCAGCAGTTACGCGGGGGGCTCCTACGAGCAGTACTTC.

The rearrangement links TRBV7-9 to TRBJ1-1; possible D gene TRBD1, 6 bases. V lost 4 bases and J lost 4, with 16 bases in between. CDR1 SEHNR and CDR2 FQNEAQ come from the germline V gene (reference sequence). The CDR3 runs 15 residues. The DNA of the CDR3 is TGTGCCAGCAGCTCCATGGACAGCCCGAGCACTGAAGCTTTCTTT. As protein: CASSSMDSPSTEAFF.

This clonotype was picked up many times. The J gene is TRBJ1-6, the V gene TRBV12-3 or TRBV12-4, with a tentative D call TRBD1 (6 bases). The V end was cut by 8 bases, the J end by 1 base, with 9 bases between. The CDR3 extends over 14 amino acids. CDR3 nucleotide sequence: TGTGCCAGCGGAGGGGGTTCCTATAATTCACCCCTCCACTTT. It codes for CASGGGSYNSPLHF.

This rearrangement joins TRBV2 to TRBJ2-3; 8 bases agree with TRBD2. This CDR3 is built from 16 residues. Looked up from germline, CDR1 is SNHLY and CDR2 is FYNNEI. The V segment lost 3 bases and the J segment 2 bases; nucleotides outside the gene matches: 7. CDR3 DNA: TGTGCCAGCAGTGATTCCGCGGGGGGAACCACAGATACGCAGTATTTT. It is translated as CASSDSAGGTTDTQYF.

The chain joins TRBV4-3 to TRBJ2-1; D remains unclear. V was clipped by 4 bases and J by 6 bases, with 13 bases between them. In germline, CDR1 is LGHNA, CDR2 YSLEER. This CDR3 is 14 amino acids long. CDR3 DNA: TGCGCCAGCAGCCTCGGACGGGTATTCAATGAGCAGTTCTTC. This translates into CASSLGRVFNEQFF.

This clonotype turned up a few times. The rearrangement joins TRBV5-1 to TRBJ2-7; 10 nucleotides align to TRBD1. CDR1 is SGHRS and CDR2 is YFSETQ in the germline V gene. The ends lost 4 bases at V and 4 bases at J; junction bases unmatched: 5. The CDR3 contains 14 residues. The CDR3: CASSPSDRGYEQYF. The CDR3 DNA is TGCGCCAGCAGCCCATCGGACAGGGGGTACGAGCAGTACTTC.

This clonotype has a handful of counts. CDR3 in amino acids: CASSLVGGRTGELFF. The CDR3 coding sequence is TGTGCCAGCAGCTTAGTTGGGGGGCGGACCGGGGAGCTGTTTTTT. The chain couples TRBV7-2 to TRBJ2-2; D may match TRBD1 or TRBD2 (6 bases each). The V end lost 1 base, the J end lost 5 bases, and 11 bases lay between the germline ends. Germline CDR1 and CDR2: SGHTA and FQGNSA. The CDR3 is made up of 15 amino acids.

This clonotype turned up a few times. The rearrangement links TRBV11-3 to TRBJ1-2; no firm D call. Germline CDR1 is SGHNT and CDR2 is YENEEA. V lost 1 base and J 6 bases, leaving 6 bases between the germline ends. This CDR3 is 12 amino acids long. The DNA for the CDR3 is TGTGCCAGCAGCTTAGGATCCAATGGCTACACCTTC. It codes for CASSLGSNGYTF.

J is TRBJ2-5 and V is TRBV9; 9 nucleotides align to TRBD2. Germline V gene lookup returns CDR1 SGDLS and CDR2 YYNGEE. The V gene end was trimmed by 2 bases and the J gene end by 4 bases; junction bases not matched to a gene: 3. CDR3 length: 14 residues. The CDR3 loop is CASSVSGSGETQYF. The CDR3 coding sequence is TGTGCCAGCAGCGTTAGCGGGAGCGGAGAGACCCAGTACTTC.

This clonotype was detected a few times. This chain links TRBV7-2 with TRBJ2-7; 9 nucleotides line up with TRBD2. This CDR3 has 14 residues. The germline CDR1 and CDR2 sequences are SGHTA and FQGNSA. V dropped 6 bases and J dropped 2; count of bases not matched to a gene: 5. The CDR3 is CASSVAGVAYEQYF. DNA for the CDR3: TGTGCCAGCAGTGTAGCGGGAGTGGCCTACGAGCAGTACTTC.

This chain uses TRBV20-1 with TRBJ2-7; unclear D gene. Germline V gives CDR1 DFQATT, CDR2 SNEGSKA (reference sequence). This CDR3 spans 16 amino acids. V lost 1 base to trimming and J lost 0 bases, with 16 bases between them. CDR3 bases: TGCAGTGCTAGAGCCCTCGCTCTCGGCAGCTCCTACGAGCAGTACTTC. Protein product: CSARALALGSSYEQYF.

This clonotype was found a few times. V usage is TRBV6-2 or TRBV6-3 and J usage is TRBJ2-7; 10 bases fit TRBD1. The CDR3 is made up of 15 amino acids. The trim removed 5 bases at V and 7 bases at J, leaving 11 bases unmatched. Per the germline V gene, CDR1 is MNHEY and CDR2 is SVGEGT. This CDR3 is CASSPGTGVYGEQYF. CDR3 DNA sequence: TGTGCCAGCAGTCCCGGGACAGGGGTCTACGGGGAGCAGTACTTC.

The chain links TRBV6-5 to TRBJ2-2, with 8 bases fitting TRBD2. This CDR3 is built from 15 residues. The germline gives CDR1 MNHEY, CDR2 SVGAGI. The V segment lost 4 bases and the J segment 7 bases; nucleotides outside the gene matches: 8. CDR3 protein: CASSLLAGQDGELFF. Written as DNA, the CDR3 is TGTGCCAGCAGTTTGTTAGCGGGGCAGGACGGGGAGCTGTTTTTT.

This chain joins TRBV30 and TRBJ2-2; D call uncertain. The CDR3 is 14 residues long. Looked up from germline, CDR1 is GTSNPN and CDR2 is SVGIG (reference sequence). Trimming pared 4 bases from V and 5 bases from J, leaving 14 bases between. CDR3 in DNA: TGTGCCTGGATTCCCCGGACGGATACCGGGGAGCTGTTTTTT. Residues: CAWIPRTDTGELFF.